The 2 T cell receptor beta chains below were found in one sample sequenced in a study of post-analysis software for immune sequencing data. Prepared libraries of TCR beta cDNA carried unique molecular identifiers. TCRdb passed the PCR reads through MiXCR, listing each CDR3 protein once. Among roughly 400,000 distinct CDR3 sequences listed, about 40% were seen once. Study results and limitations: Controls had lower frequencies than patients of a few TRBV segments, which included TRBV5-6, TRBV5-1 and TRBV20-1.

Antigens of these TCRs are unknown. The sequenced sample was blood. All receptors derive from a girl aged 2-10 years with multiple sclerosis.

The chain carries TRBV7-9 and TRBJ2-1; TRBD2 agrees at 14 bases. V shed 6 bases and J 4 bases; nucleotides not matched to a gene: 8. Germline values: CDR1 SEHNR, CDR2 FQNEAQ (reference sequence). The CDR3 loop spans 17 amino acids. The CDR3 protein is CASRGLAGVEAYNEQFF. In DNA, the CDR3 is TGTGCCAGCAGGGGACTAGCGGGAGTGGAGGCATACAATGAGCAGTTCTTC.

The chain employs TRBV20-1 and TRBJ2-5; perhaps TRBD1 as D (6 bases). Germline V gives CDR1 DFQATT, CDR2 SNEGSKA (reference sequence). This CDR3 is built from 13 residues. V lost 7 bases and J 3 bases, leaving 15 bases between the germline ends. In nucleotides, the CDR3 is TGCAGTGTCCCGACAGGCGGCAAAGAGACCCAGTACTTC. Amino acids: CSVPTGGKETQYF.